There are many counts of the clone carrying this TCR beta chain. Its cognate antigen is unknown. This record comes from a study of T cell repertoires in cytomegalovirus infection. Study summary: Through public TCR beta signatures, both CMV infection and matching HLA type were indicated.

One entry per CDR3 protein results from TCRdb running MiXCR on the reads. Altogether about 890,000 distinct CDR3 sequences are present, roughly a third being singletons, with the ten largest covering over 10%. V shed 4 bases and J 2 bases; nucleotides not matched to a gene: 4. This CDR3 region has 15 residues. Germline V gene data show CDR1 as SGHVS and CDR2 as FQNEAQ. The sequenced sample was cultured CD8+ T cells from PBMCs, obtained from culture after CMV antigen stimulation. The chain carries TRBV7-8 and TRBJ2-5; 10 bases map to TRBD2. The sequence came from a human donor in good health (CMV status not recorded). Some clones in this sample may be carry-over from other donors' samples. CDR3: CASSYTAGGQETQYF. CDR3 bases: TGTGCCAGCAGCTACACAGCGGGGGGGCAAGAGACCCAGTACTTC.